In this sample, the clone carrying this T cell receptor beta chain turned up many times. No antigen is known for it. The data belong to a study of spatial heterogeneity in lung cancer. Study at large: In tumor regions, TCR transcript counts tracked strongly with a T cell module score from matched bulk RNA-seq. Study-wide points: Tumor mutation counts were tracked by expanded intratumoral alpha and beta TCR counts.

TCRdb analysed the 5' RACE reads with MiXCR anew, one entry per CDR3 protein. This table holds about 30,000 distinct CDR3 sequences, just over 7% found once. Stated time point: sample taken at primary tumor resection. The CDR3 totals 15 residues. Germline CDR1 and CDR2: MNHNS and SASEGT. J lost 5 bases, V lost 3 bases, and 5 bases had no gene match. The chain is built from TRBV6-1 and TRBJ1-3; 9 bases line up with TRBD1. The receptor's source is a male donor with early-stage non-small cell lung cancer. Sequencing was performed on lung tumor tissue, taken at surgery. CDR3 protein: CASSDPDRGRNTIYF. For the CDR3, the DNA is TGTGCCAGCAGTGATCCGGACAGGGGACGAAACACCATATATTTT.